The 18 T cell receptor beta chains below were found in one sample sequenced in a study of graft-versus-host responses after intestinal transplantation. Data came from immunoSEQ multiplex PCR; TCRdb stores just in-frame clones and leaves some out. The sample contains about 98,000 clones, 86% of which appear only once. This specimen consisted of PBMCs, obtained 255 days after intestinal transplant. The receptor source for this set is a human patient who received an intestinal transplant, so some T cells may come from the graft donor.

The chain couples TRBV6-1 to TRBJ2-7, with 7 bases fitting TRBD2. The junction had 8 bases not matched to a gene; V was cut back by 6 bases and J by 3 bases. Germline loops: CDR1 MNHNS, CDR2 SASEGT. There are 14 residues in the CDR3. The CDR3 DNA reads as TGTGCCAGCAGCCAAAAGCTAGCGGACTACGAGCAGTACTTC. Translated: CASSQKLADYEQYF.

V gene TRBV4-2 combines with J gene TRBJ1-2, with D perhaps matching TRBD1 (5 bases). Between the trimmed V and J ends, which lost 0 bases and 7 bases, there was a span of 15 bases. The CDR3 sequence is 15 residues long. The germline CDR1 and CDR2 sequences are LGHNA and YNFKEQ. CDR3 region: CASSQEKTRVGGYTF. CDR3 coding DNA: TGTGCCAGCAGCCAAGAAAAAACCAGGGTGGGTGGCTACACCTTC.

The rearrangement uses TRBV5-1 and TRBJ2-2; 9 positions match TRBD2. V gave up 4 bases and J gave up 1 base; unmatched junction bases: 5. Germline CDR1 reads SGHRS; CDR2 reads YFSETQ. The length of the CDR3 is 16 residues. For the CDR3, the DNA is TGCGCCAGCAGCCGTTGGACTAGCGAGAACACCGGGGAGCTGTTTTTT. This codes for CASSRWTSENTGELFF.

This rearrangement joins TRBV9 to TRBJ2-5, with D tentatively TRBD1 or TRBD2 (5 bases each). Trimming pared 3 bases from V and 2 bases from J, leaving 14 bases between. This CDR3 is 15 amino acids long. Germline V CDR1 and CDR2: SGDLS, YYNGEE. DNA of the CDR3: TGTGCCAGCAGCGGGGGGAGAGTGGGGCAAGAGACCCAGTACTTC. Amino acids: CASSGGRVGQETQYF.

The V and J genes are TRBV27 and TRBJ2-3; 8 bases agree with TRBD2. The germline V gene has CDR1 MNHEY and CDR2 SMNVEV (reference sequence). CDR3 length: 15 amino acids. The J segment lost 1 base and the V segment lost 1 base, leaving 1 base of the junction unmatched. The CDR3 sequence: CASSLFSGGTDTQYF. Here the CDR3 DNA reads TGTGCCAGCAGTTTATTTAGCGGGGGCACAGATACGCAGTATTTT.

This clone showed up just a few times. The chain couples TRBV29-1 to TRBJ2-7, with D perhaps given as TRBD1 or TRBD2 (5 bases each). Per the germline V gene, CDR1 is SQVTM and CDR2 is ANQGSEA. The CDR3 is 11 residues long. V gave up 1 base and J gave up 5 bases, with 6 bases separating them. The CDR3 bases are TGCAGCGTTGAAGGGGGACACGAGCAGTACTTC. Translating gives CSVEGGHEQYF.

This clone was observed once. The chain employs TRBV11-2 and TRBJ2-5; D gene ambiguous. Trimming cost V 1 base and J 1 base, with 4 bases left between them. CDR1 is SGHAT, CDR2 FQNNGV, per germline. This CDR3 spans 13 amino acids. This CDR3 is CASSLGVQETQYF. CDR3 coding DNA: TGTGCCAGCAGCTTAGGGGTCCAAGAGACCCAGTACTTC.

Only a few counts were recorded for this clone. V and J are TRBV7-9 and TRBJ2-7; D uncertain. V dropped 4 bases and J dropped 0 bases, with 10 bases sitting between them. CDR1 and CDR2 from the germline V gene are SEHNR and FQNEAQ (reference sequence). CDR3 size: 14 residues. The CDR3 here is CASSSPLSSYEQYV. The CDR3 DNA reads as TGTGCCAGCAGCTCCCCCTTGAGCTCCTACGAGCAGTACGTC.

This clone turned up a few times. The V and J genes are TRBV28 and TRBJ2-1; 9 bases are shared with TRBD2. The CDR3 loop spans 17 amino acids. The V and J ends lost 5 bases and 6 bases, in that order; junction bases with no gene match: 14. CDR1 is MDHEN and CDR2 is SYDVKM in the germline V gene. The CDR3 DNA reads TGTGCCAGCAGTCACCACCGCGGGCGGGAGGGCTCCAATGAGCAGTTCTTC. Protein: CASSHHRGREGSNEQFF.

This chain uses TRBV5-6 with TRBJ2-1; D is ambiguous. CDR3 length: 17 residues. Germline V CDR1 and CDR2: SGHDT, YYEEEE. Trimming cost V 2 bases and J 6 bases, with 21 bases left between them. In nucleotides, the CDR3 is TGTGCCAGCAGCTTCGATTCCACAGTAGGACCGCTCAATGAGCAGTTCTTC. Translating it yields CASSFDSTVGPLNEQFF.

The chain joins TRBV30 to TRBJ2-7; 8 nucleotides match TRBD2. Unmatched junction bases numbered 3, after V lost 2 bases and J lost 3 bases. Germline V CDR1 and CDR2: GTSNPN, SVGIG (reference sequence). This CDR3 has 13 amino acids. The CDR3 protein is CAWSRGLDYEQYF. The CDR3 nucleotides read TGTGCCTGGAGTAGGGGACTAGACTACGAGCAGTACTTC.

There are a few counts of this clone. The chain is built from TRBV28 and TRBJ1-6, with 7 bases identical to TRBD1. The CDR3 sequence is 17 residues long. With 8 bases clipped from V and 7 bases from J, the junction kept 17 bases outside the gene matches. Germline lookup yields CDR1 MDHEN and CDR2 SYDVKM. The CDR3 sequence: CASGLRRDSWPNSPLHF. The CDR3 nucleotides are TGTGCCAGCGGCTTACGCCGGGACAGTTGGCCCAATTCACCCCTCCACTTT.

This clone was counted between two and nine times. This rearrangement joins TRBV6-5 to TRBJ1-5; 9 bases are a match to TRBD1. The CDR3 has 16 amino acids. Germline CDR1 MNHEY, CDR2 SVGAGI. V gave up 2 bases and J gave up 6 bases; unmatched junction bases: 8. The CDR3: CASSYPPDRGGQPQHF. The DNA for the CDR3 is TGTGCCAGCAGTTACCCCCCAGACAGGGGGGGTCAGCCCCAGCATTTT.

This clone appeared once. This chain uses TRBV6-1 with TRBJ1-6; no clear D gene. The CDR3 length is 14 residues. CDR1 and CDR2 from the germline V gene are MNHNS and SASEGT. With 3 bases removed from V and 10 bases from J, the gap between germline ends came to 13 bases. CDR3 residues: CASSDRSGLSPLHF. The DNA of the CDR3 is TGTGCCAGCAGTGACAGGTCCGGGCTCTCACCCCTCCACTTT.

This sequence joins TRBV15 and TRBJ1-2, with D tentatively TRBD1 (6 bases). There are 13 residues in the CDR3. CDR1 and CDR2 (germline): LNHNV, YYDKDF (reference sequence). Trimming took 4 bases from V and 7 from J, leaving 13 bases between them. The DNA for the CDR3 is TGTGCCACCAGCAAGGACAGTTCGACTGGCTACACCTTC. This sequence encodes CATSKDSSTGYTF.

The rearrangement links TRBV10-3 to TRBJ2-3; D may be TRBD1 or TRBD2 (5 bases each). V was cut by 10 bases and J by 4 bases, with 24 bases left in between. Looked up from germline, CDR1 is ENHRY and CDR2 is SYGVKD. The length of the CDR3 is 16 residues. The CDR3 region has the DNA TGTGCCACCCGGGACGAACAGACTATGTTTTCAGATACGCAGTATTTT. Translated, it gives CATRDEQTMFSDTQYF.

V usage is TRBV11-3 and J usage is TRBJ2-3; the D is unclear. Trimming shortened V by 1 base and J by 0 bases, and 8 bases separated the two germline ends. Germline V gene sequence: CDR1 SGHNT, CDR2 YENEEA. This CDR3 has 15 amino acids. As DNA, the CDR3 is TGTGCCAGCAGCTTAGGTCTTTCTAGCACAGATACGCAGTATTTT. Translating gives CASSLGLSSTDTQYF.

In this sample, this clone turned up a few times. This rearrangement joins TRBV30 to TRBJ2-4, with TRBD1 matching over 9 bases. V gave up 0 bases and J gave up 6 bases; unmatched junction bases: 9. Per germline, CDR1 GTSNPN and CDR2 SVGIG (reference sequence). CDR3 length equals 16 residues. The CDR3 sequence is CAWSVGDTGGLNIQYF. The CDR3 coding sequence is TGTGCCTGGAGTGTGGGAGACACAGGGGGCCTAAACATTCAGTACTTC.